This entry lists 28 T cell receptor beta chains sequenced from one sample in a study of blood T cell repertoires in COVID-19. Using immunoSEQ multiplex PCR, the repertoire was profiled, and TCRdb retains in-frame clones only, with some absent. The sample has 20,000 to 30,000 clones; around nine tenths are singletons. Material: peripheral blood. The origin of the receptors is a man aged 45-65 years with active COVID-19.

V usage is TRBV20-1 and J usage is TRBJ2-7; D remains unclear. Germline V gene lookup returns CDR1 DFQATT and CDR2 SNEGSKA (reference sequence). Deletions cut 6 bases from V and 5 bases from J, with 8 bases between. CDR3 size: 10 residues. The CDR3: CSALSDEQYF. The DNA of the CDR3 is TGCAGTGCACTCTCGGACGAGCAGTACTTC.

This clone has only a few counts. The chain is built from TRBV11-3 and TRBJ2-5; D may be TRBD1 (7 bases). The CDR3 is 15 residues long. Germline V lookup: CDR1 SGHNT, CDR2 YENEEA. The V end was cut by 5 bases, the J end by 5 bases, with 18 bases between. CDR3 sequence: CASSPGGSPRETQYF. The CDR3 coding sequence is TGTGCCAGCAGCCCAGGGGGGAGTCCGCGGGAGACCCAGTACTTC.

The genes are TRBV11-2 and TRBJ2-2; maybe TRBD1 (6 bases). The ends were cut back, 3 bases at V and 6 bases at J, with 8 bases in the middle. Germline assignment: CDR1 SGHAT and CDR2 FQNNGV. The CDR3 is made up of 13 amino acids. This chain's CDR3 is CASSFRGAGELFF. Written as DNA, the CDR3 is TGTGCCAGCAGCTTCAGGGGAGCCGGGGAGCTGTTTTTT.

The rearrangement uses TRBV6-4 and TRBJ2-2; a possible D gene is TRBD2 (5 bases). Germline V gene data show CDR1 as MRHNA and CDR2 as SNTAGT. V was shortened by 4 bases and J by 6 bases, with 9 bases between the two germline ends. The CDR3 has 13 residues. This chain's CDR3 is CASSVGEAGELFF. The CDR3 DNA is TGTGCCAGCAGTGTGGGAGAGGCCGGGGAGCTGTTTTTT.

V usage is TRBV5-6 and J usage is TRBJ1-2; 7 nucleotides match TRBD1. With 1 base clipped from V and 4 bases from J, the junction kept 7 bases outside the gene matches. The CDR3 spans 15 residues. The germline V gene has CDR1 SGHDT and CDR2 YYEEEE. The CDR3 DNA follows: TGTGCCAGCAGCTTGAGGGGACAGAGAATCTATGGCTACACCTTC. Its translation: CASSLRGQRIYGYTF.

The V gene is TRBV6-6, the J gene TRBJ1-2; D not certain. The ends were cut back, 5 bases at V and 7 bases at J, with 14 bases in the middle. CDR3 length equals 13 residues. Germline V gene lookup returns CDR1 MNHNY and CDR2 SVGAGI (reference sequence). CDR3 nucleotides: TGTGCCAGCAGTGCCAAGGAGGTCGGTGGCTACACCTTC. Its translation is CASSAKEVGGYTF.

The chain is built from TRBV4-1 and TRBJ1-1; possible D gene TRBD1, 5 bases. The CDR3 has 16 residues. CDR1 MGHRA and CDR2 YSYEKL come from the germline V gene. V gave up 1 base and J gave up 0 bases, with 12 bases separating them. The DNA for the CDR3 is TGCGCCAGCAGCCAAGGTCATGGGGGGGTGAACACTGAAGCTTTCTTT. This codes for CASSQGHGGVNTEAFF.

The V call is TRBV21-1, the J call TRBJ2-3; the table's TRBD1 call for D was not verified on the DNA. TRBV21-1 is a recognized pseudogene. The CDR3 has 18 amino acids. DNA for the CDR3: TGTGCCAGCAGCAAGTTGGGTCCCGGACAGGGGTGTCCAGATACGCAGTATTTT. It codes for CASSKLGPGQGCPDTQYF.

This clone was seen more than once but under ten times. The chain combines TRBV9 with TRBJ2-2; weak D call: TRBD1 (5 bases). This CDR3 has 16 residues. Trimming pared 0 bases from V and 3 bases from J, leaving 12 bases between. Germline V gene sequence: CDR1 SGDLS, CDR2 YYNGEE. The CDR3 reads CASSVAPQGYTGELFF. In nucleotides, the CDR3 is TGTGCCAGCAGCGTAGCTCCCCAGGGCTACACCGGGGAGCTGTTTTTT. The full variable domain, rest sourced from reference TRBV9 and TRBJ2-2, is DSGVTQTPKHLITATGQRVTLRCSPRSGDLSVYWYQQSLDQGLQFLIQYYNGEERAKGNILERFSAQQFPDLHSELNLSSLELGDSALYFCASSVAPQGYTGELFFGEGSRLTVL.

V is TRBV4-3 and J is TRBJ2-1; 10 bases are shared with TRBD2. The CDR3 loop spans 16 amino acids. Unmatched junction bases numbered 3, after V lost 1 base and J lost 3 bases. Germline assignment: CDR1 LGHNA and CDR2 YSLEER. The DNA for the CDR3 is TGCGCCAGCAGCCAAGTAGCGGGAGGCCTCTACAATGAGCAGTTCTTC. Protein sequence: CASSQVAGGLYNEQFF.

This chain links TRBV7-2 with TRBJ2-7; the match to TRBD2 covers 9 bases. The CDR3 is 14 amino acids. Germline assignment: CDR1 SGHTA and CDR2 FQGNSA. Losses at the gene ends were 3 bases for V and 7 bases for J; bases not matched to a gene: 7. The CDR3 loop is CASSFWGLAPEQYF. The CDR3 nucleotides read TGTGCCAGCAGCTTCTGGGGACTAGCACCTGAGCAGTACTTC.

The chain links TRBV6-5 to TRBJ2-3; the match to TRBD2 covers 10 bases. V dropped 6 bases and J dropped 2; count of bases not matched to a gene: 2. Germline assignment: CDR1 MNHEY and CDR2 SVGAGI. This CDR3 has 14 residues. CDR3 sequence (DNA): TGTGCCAGCAGAACTAGCGGGGCCACAGATACGCAGTATTTT. Amino acids: CASRTSGATDTQYF.

This clone was seen just once. The chain links TRBV7-9 to TRBJ2-4, with a possible D match to TRBD1 (6 bases). The CDR3 length is 15 residues. Per germline, CDR1 SEHNR and CDR2 FQNEAQ (reference sequence). Trimming stripped 5 bases from V and 0 bases from J, with 11 bases between. CDR3 nucleotide sequence: TGTGCCAGCAGCACCCTACAGGGAGCCAAAAACATTCAGTACTTC. Its translation: CASSTLQGAKNIQYF.

This clone has more than one count but fewer than ten. This chain joins TRBV9 and TRBJ2-7; D unclear. The CDR3 sequence is 15 residues long. Trimming left V 1 base short and J 0 bases short, with 11 bases between. CDR1 and CDR2 from the germline V gene are SGDLS and YYNGEE. The CDR3 here is CASSVSQDYSYEQYF. The CDR3 nucleotides read TGTGCCAGCAGCGTATCCCAGGATTACTCCTACGAGCAGTACTTC.

This clone came up a few times. This chain joins TRBV7-3 and TRBJ2-3; 9 bases align to TRBD2. Germline CDR1 is SGHTA and CDR2 is FQGTGA. J lost 4 bases, V lost 3 bases, and 5 bases had no gene match. The CDR3 length is 15 residues. The CDR3 here is CASSFSGGGPDTQYF. Here the CDR3 DNA reads TGTGCCAGCAGCTTTAGCGGGGGCGGGCCAGATACGCAGTATTTT.

This clone was seen a handful of times. The chain has TRBV5-4 and TRBJ2-7; 7 bases fit TRBD2. This CDR3 spans 11 amino acids. Germline V gives CDR1 SGHNT, CDR2 YYREEE (reference sequence). Trimming removed 7 bases from V and 7 bases from J; junction bases left unmatched: 5. CDR3 protein: CASGRVGEQYF. The CDR3 DNA is TGTGCCAGCGGGAGGGTAGGGGAGCAGTACTTC.

The chain combines TRBV10-3 with TRBJ2-7, with TRBD1 matching 8 bases. CDR1 is ENHRY and CDR2 is SYGVKD in the germline V gene. The junction had 5 bases not matched to a gene; V was cut back by 5 bases and J by 5 bases. The CDR3 is made up of 13 amino acids. CDR3 nucleotides: TGTGCCATCAGTCCCAGGGGGCAGGACGAGCAGTACTTC. Protein product: CAISPRGQDEQYF.

The rearrangement uses TRBV4-2 and TRBJ2-7; 8 bases match TRBD2. The CDR3 sequence is 16 residues long. The V gene end was trimmed by 0 bases and the J gene end by 0 bases; junction bases not matched to a gene: 4. The V gene's germline CDR1 is LGHNA and CDR2 YNFKEQ. The CDR3: CASSQDGTSGSYEQYF. The CDR3 DNA follows: TGTGCCAGCAGCCAAGACGGCACTAGCGGCTCCTACGAGCAGTACTTC.

The chain couples TRBV15 to TRBJ2-1, with TRBD2 matching over 13 bases. V shed 6 bases and J 8 bases; nucleotides not matched to a gene: 7. The germline gives CDR1 LNHNV, CDR2 YYDKDF (reference sequence). The CDR3 loop spans 15 amino acids. CDR3 DNA sequence: TGTGCCACCAGTACCGGGACTAGCGGGGCCGATGAGCAGTTCTTC. Translating it yields CATSTGTSGADEQFF. The full variable domain, completed using reference TRBV15 and TRBJ2-1, is DAMVIQNPRYQVTQFGKPVTLSCSQTLNHNVMYWYQQKSSQAPKLLFHYYDKDFNNEADTPDNFQSRRPNTSFCFLDIRSPGLGDTAMYLCATSTGTSGADEQFFGPGTRLTVL.

The chain combines TRBV7-9 with TRBJ2-3, with 9 positions matching TRBD1. This CDR3 has 16 amino acids. Germline assignment: CDR1 SEHNR and CDR2 FQNEAQ (reference sequence). V trimming: 5 bases; J trimming: 6 bases; junction bases outside the gene matches: 12. CDR3 nucleotides: TGTGCCAGCAGCCTTGGACAGGGGTCCCCCGACGATACGCAGTATTTT. Translated: CASSLGQGSPDDTQYF. Drawing the rest from reference TRBV7-9 and TRBJ2-3, the complete variable domain is DTGVSQNPRHKITKRGQNVTFRCDPISEHNRLYWYRQTLGQGPEFLTYFQNEAQLEKSRLLSDRFSAERPKGSFSTLEIQRTEQGDSAMYLCASSLGQGSPDDTQYFGPGTRLTVL.

The chain employs TRBV10-3 and TRBJ2-2, with 12 bases fitting TRBD2. The CDR3 extends over 15 amino acids. Per the germline V gene, CDR1 is ENHRY and CDR2 is SYGVKD. Losses at the gene ends were 8 bases for V and 7 bases for J; bases not matched to a gene: 8. The CDR3 coding sequence is TGTGCCATCCCGCTAGCGGGAGGGCCGGGCGGGGAGCTGTTTTTT. Its protein is CAIPLAGGPGGELFF.

V usage is TRBV14 and J usage is TRBJ2-7; 7 positions match TRBD1. This CDR3 is built from 16 residues. The germline V gene has CDR1 SGHDN and CDR2 FVKESK. J gave up 5 bases and V 3 bases, and 13 bases lay outside the gene matches. CDR3 protein: CASSQRQGSEQDEQYF. The CDR3, as DNA: TGTGCCAGCAGCCAGCGACAGGGTTCGGAGCAGGACGAGCAGTACTTC.

The chain couples TRBV12-3 or TRBV12-4 to TRBJ1-4; tentative D call: TRBD1 (6 bases). There are 13 residues in the CDR3. Trimming shortened V by 4 bases and J by 7 bases, and 10 bases separated the two germline ends. The CDR3 bases are TGTGCCAGCAGTTCAGGGGTTGCTGAAAAACTGTTTTTT. Its protein product is CASSSGVAEKLFF.

The V call is TRBV28, the J call TRBJ2-7; D remains ambiguous. Germline V gives CDR1 MDHEN, CDR2 SYDVKM. CDR3 size: 12 residues. V lost 4 bases and J 4 bases, leaving 8 bases between the germline ends. CDR3 protein: CASSSTRYEQYF. DNA of the CDR3: TGTGCCAGCAGTTCAACCAGGTACGAGCAGTACTTC. Variable domain in full (rest from reference TRBV28 and TRBJ2-7): DVKVTQSSRYLVKRTGEKVFLECVQDMDHENMFWYRQDPGLGLRLIYFSYDVKMKEKGDIPEGYSVSREKKERFSLILESASTNQTSMYLCASSSTRYEQYFGPGTRLTVT.

The chain couples TRBV25-1 to TRBJ1-6; 7 bases agree with TRBD1. The germline V gene has CDR1 MGHDK and CDR2 SYGVNS. The CDR3 has 16 residues. With 2 bases clipped from V and 6 bases from J, the junction kept 7 bases outside the gene matches. CDR3 bases: TGTGCCAGCAGTGAAGGGTACAGGGGTCGTAATTCACCCCTCCACTTT. It is translated as CASSEGYRGRNSPLHF.

The rearrangement joins TRBV9 to TRBJ2-5, with D perhaps matching TRBD2 (5 bases). CDR1 and CDR2 from the germline V gene are SGDLS and YYNGEE. Trimming took off 0 bases at V and 9 bases at J, with 12 bases between the two ends. CDR3 length: 13 residues. Here the CDR3 reads CASSVGSSGAQYF. CDR3 nucleotide sequence: TGTGCCAGCAGCGTAGGATCCTCCGGGGCCCAGTACTTC.

The V gene is TRBV5-1, the J gene TRBJ2-2; the match to TRBD2 covers 9 bases. Germline trimming cut 0 bases from V and 5 bases from J; bases unmatched to any gene: 5. Germline CDR1 and CDR2: SGHRS and YFSETQ. The CDR3 sequence is 16 residues long. CDR3 coding DNA: TGCGCCAGCAGCTTGGATAGCGGGAGAATTACCGGGGAGCTGTTTTTT. Translation gives CASSLDSGRITGELFF.

The chain employs TRBV28 and TRBJ2-7, with TRBD2 matching over 7 bases. Germline loops: CDR1 MDHEN, CDR2 SYDVKM. CDR3 length equals 15 residues. The trim removed 8 bases at V and 2 bases at J, leaving 12 bases unmatched. Here the CDR3 DNA reads TGTGCCAGCGGGGGTCGGGGGGAGGAACCCTACGAGCAGTACTTC. Translating gives CASGGRGEEPYEQYF.